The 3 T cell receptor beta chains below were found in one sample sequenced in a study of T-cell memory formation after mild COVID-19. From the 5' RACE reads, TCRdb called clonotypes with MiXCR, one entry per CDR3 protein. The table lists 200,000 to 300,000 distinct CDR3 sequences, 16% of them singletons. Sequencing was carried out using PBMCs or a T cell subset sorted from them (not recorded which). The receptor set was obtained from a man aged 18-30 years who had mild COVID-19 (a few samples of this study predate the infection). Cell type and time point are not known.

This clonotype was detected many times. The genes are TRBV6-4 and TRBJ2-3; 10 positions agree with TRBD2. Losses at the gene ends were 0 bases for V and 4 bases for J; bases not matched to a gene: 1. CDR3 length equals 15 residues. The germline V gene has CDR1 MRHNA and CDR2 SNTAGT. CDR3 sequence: CASSDSSGGADTQYF. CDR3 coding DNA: TGTGCCAGCAGTGACTCGAGCGGGGGGGCAGATACGCAGTATTTT.

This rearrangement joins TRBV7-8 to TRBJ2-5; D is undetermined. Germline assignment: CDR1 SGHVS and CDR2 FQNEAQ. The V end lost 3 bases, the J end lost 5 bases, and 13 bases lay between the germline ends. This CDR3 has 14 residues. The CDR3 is CASSFRSGWETQYF. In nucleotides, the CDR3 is TGTGCCAGCAGCTTTAGATCCGGGTGGGAGACCCAGTACTTC.

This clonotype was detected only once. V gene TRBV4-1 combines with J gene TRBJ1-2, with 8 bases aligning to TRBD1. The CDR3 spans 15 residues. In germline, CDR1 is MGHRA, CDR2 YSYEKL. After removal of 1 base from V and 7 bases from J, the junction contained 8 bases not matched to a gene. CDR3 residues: CASSQGGQGGGGYTF. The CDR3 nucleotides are TGCGCCAGCAGCCAAGGCGGACAGGGAGGGGGTGGCTACACCTTC.